Listed here are 8 T cell receptor beta chains from one sample, sequenced in a study of blood T cell repertoires in COVID-19 (TCRdb year 2020). The library was generated by the immunoSEQ multiplex PCR assay. Held by TCRdb, this immuneACCESS table contains in-frame sequences only and omits some clones. Under half of the omission traces to an unresolved V gene where checked; the cause of the rest is unknown. The sample contains more than 85,000 clones, 70% to 85% of them found a single time. The ten largest clones represent roughly 22% of the sample. Sequencing used peripheral blood. These receptors were obtained from a human donor in a cohort sampled during active COVID-19.

In nucleotides, the CDR3 is TGTGCCAGCAGCCAAGATCCCGGTAGCGGATTACAAGAGACCCAGTACTTC. This translates into CASSQDPGSGLQETQYF. The chain links TRBV4-2 to TRBJ2-5, with D tentatively TRBD2 (6 bases). Deletions cut 0 bases from V and 2 bases from J, with 16 bases between. The CDR3 spans 17 residues. The germline CDR1 and CDR2 sequences are LGHNA and YNFKEQ.

This clone has only one observation. The genes are TRBV19 and TRBJ2-2, with TRBD1 matching over 8 bases. CDR1 and CDR2 (germline): LNHDA, SQIVND (reference sequence). This CDR3 spans 15 amino acids. J was trimmed by 2 bases and V by 8 bases; bases with no gene match: 7. The CDR3 nucleotides are TGTGCCAGTCGGCTGGGACAGGCCAACACCGGGGAGCTGTTTTTT. Translating it yields CASRLGQANTGELFF.

The genes are TRBV5-1 and TRBJ2-3; a possible D gene is TRBD1 (7 bases). Germline values: CDR1 SGHRS, CDR2 YFSETQ. V was clipped by 2 bases and J by 2 bases, with 15 bases between them. CDR3 size: 16 residues. The CDR3 loop is CASSFGGGISTDTQYF. The DNA of the CDR3 is TGCGCCAGCAGCTTCGGAGGGGGCATCTCCACAGATACGCAGTATTTT.

This clone was observed a single time. The chain is built from TRBV4-2 and TRBJ2-1; the match to TRBD2 covers 9 bases. This CDR3 region has 16 residues. V shed 4 bases and J 2 bases; nucleotides not matched to a gene: 6. CDR1 is LGHNA, CDR2 YNFKEQ, per germline. CDR3 sequence (DNA): TGTGCCAGCAGCCGGACTAGCGCAGGTACCTACAATGAGCAGTTCTTC. This translates into CASSRTSAGTYNEQFF.

The CDR3 reads CASSFATSGFPSTDTQYF. For the CDR3, the DNA is TGTGCCAGCAGTTTTGCGACTAGCGGCTTTCCTAGCACAGATACGCAGTATTTT. The gene calls are TRBV27 and TRBJ2-3, with 9 bases identical to TRBD2. Germline trimming cut 3 bases from V and 0 bases from J; bases unmatched to any gene: 10. Germline V gives CDR1 MNHEY, CDR2 SMNVEV (reference sequence). This CDR3 spans 18 amino acids.

V is TRBV28 and J is TRBJ1-3; D might be TRBD1 (5 bases). The germline gives CDR1 MDHEN, CDR2 SYDVKM. V gave up 6 bases and J gave up 4 bases, with 16 bases separating them. There are 15 residues in the CDR3. The CDR3 nucleotides are TGTGCCAGCAGCCTAGGGGTGTTAGGGGGAAACACCATATATTTT. Translation gives CASSLGVLGGNTIYF.

The chain uses TRBV2 and TRBJ1-1; D gene unclear. The CDR3 spans 12 residues. Deletions cut 5 bases from V and 2 bases from J, with 6 bases between. Germline CDR1 reads SNHLY; CDR2 reads FYNNEI. This CDR3 is CASSLINTEAFF. In DNA form, the CDR3 reads TGTGCCAGCAGTTTAATTAACACTGAAGCTTTCTTT.

This clone occurred once. The chain is built from TRBV7-2 and TRBJ2-3; D remains unclear. This CDR3 is built from 12 residues. Trimming shortened V by 8 bases and J by 4 bases, and 10 bases separated the two germline ends. The germline V gene encodes CDR1 SGHTA and CDR2 FQGNSA. This CDR3 is CASSQYADTQYF. The CDR3 coding sequence is TGTGCCAGCTCCCAGTACGCAGATACGCAGTATTTT.